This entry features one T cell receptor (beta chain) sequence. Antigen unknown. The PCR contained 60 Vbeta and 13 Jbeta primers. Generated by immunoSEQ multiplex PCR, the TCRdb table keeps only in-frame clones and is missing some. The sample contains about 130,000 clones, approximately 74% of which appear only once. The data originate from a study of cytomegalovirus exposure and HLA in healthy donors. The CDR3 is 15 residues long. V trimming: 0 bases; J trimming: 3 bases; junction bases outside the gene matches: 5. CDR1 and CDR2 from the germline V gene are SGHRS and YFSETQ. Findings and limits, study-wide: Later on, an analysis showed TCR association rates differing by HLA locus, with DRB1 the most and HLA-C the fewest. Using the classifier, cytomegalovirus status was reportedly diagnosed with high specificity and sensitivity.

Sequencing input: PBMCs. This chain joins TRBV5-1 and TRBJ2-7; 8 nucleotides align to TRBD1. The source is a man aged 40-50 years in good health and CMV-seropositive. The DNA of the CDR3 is TGCGCCAGCAGCTTGGAAGGACAGGGTGTCTACGAGCAGTACTTC. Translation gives CASSLEGQGVYEQYF.